This T cell receptor (beta chain) derives from a study of T cells in Graves' hyperthyroidism and ophthalmopathy. Study results and limitations: The model forecast ophthalmopathy, anticipating it by a median roughly 6.5 months before onset.

Regions amplified from RNA transcripts were the TCR beta CDR3 regions. The TCR CDR3 first-round RT-PCR relied on the HTBI primer set. TCRdb redid the calling of the multiplex PCR reads with MiXCR, one entry per CDR3 protein. The repertoire holds a few hundred thousand distinct CDR3 sequences, with about 16% as singletons. The PBMCs studied were ones that came from around 10 ml fresh peripheral blood. This clonotype was seen ten or more times. Its target is unknown. Trimming cost V 2 bases and J 0 bases; bases outside gene matches: 7. The CDR3 sequence is 16 residues long. The V gene's germline CDR1 is KGHSH and CDR2 LQKENI.

V usage is TRBV18 and J usage is TRBJ2-7, with 7 bases aligning to TRBD1. The TCR was taken from a young woman with Graves' hyperthyroidism. The source material was blood. Written as DNA, the CDR3 is TGTGCCAGCTCACCAGGACAGGCCGTGAACTCCTACGAGCAGTACTTC. Translated, it gives CASSPGQAVNSYEQYF.